This TCR beta chain was profiled in a study of T cell responses to AZD1222 COVID-19 vaccine. Assay: immunoSEQ multiplex PCR; the TCRdb copy retains only in-frame clones and omits some. The table shows 75,000 to 100,000 clones, with 92% occurring only once. A remark on this clone: Antigen: not known.

Overall study results and limits: Repertoires were collected only later (after the peak T cell response had occurred).

The CDR3 totals 14 residues. Germline values: CDR1 SNHLY, CDR2 FYNNEI. Germline trimming cut 6 bases from V and 8 bases from J; bases unmatched to any gene: 11. The TCR sequence derives from an adult who received the AZD1222 COVID-19 vaccine. J is TRBJ1-2 and V is TRBV2, with 8 bases aligning to TRBD1. The sequencing here drew on peripheral blood, taken 28 days after the second AZD1222 dose. The CDR3 loop is CASSQSRQGAGYTF. DNA of the CDR3: TGTGCCAGCAGCCAGAGCCGTCAGGGGGCAGGCTACACCTTC.